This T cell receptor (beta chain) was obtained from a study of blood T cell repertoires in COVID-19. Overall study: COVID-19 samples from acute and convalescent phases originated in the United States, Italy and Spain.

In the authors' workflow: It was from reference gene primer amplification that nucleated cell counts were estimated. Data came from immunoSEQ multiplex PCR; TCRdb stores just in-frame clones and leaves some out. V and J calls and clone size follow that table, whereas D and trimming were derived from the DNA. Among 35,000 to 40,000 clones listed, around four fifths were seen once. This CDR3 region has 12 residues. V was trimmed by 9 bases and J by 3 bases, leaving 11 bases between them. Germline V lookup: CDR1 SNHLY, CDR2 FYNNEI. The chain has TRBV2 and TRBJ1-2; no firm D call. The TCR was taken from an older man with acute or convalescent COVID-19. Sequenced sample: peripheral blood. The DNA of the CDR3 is TGTGCCAGTTCCGGGTCTCACTATGGCTACACCTTC. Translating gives CASSGSHYGYTF.